These 32 T cell receptor beta chains were all obtained from the same sample, sequenced in a study of blood T cell repertoires in COVID-19. Profiled with immunoSEQ multiplex PCR; TCRdb holds only in-frame clones, not every one. The repertoire holds approximately 250,000 clones, with 85% to 90% as singletons. The sample was peripheral blood. The receptors shown here come from a man between 18 and 29 years old with active or convalescent COVID-19.

The chain carries TRBV29-1 and TRBJ1-2; 7 positions match TRBD1. The trim removed 8 bases at V and 3 bases at J, leaving 9 bases unmatched. The CDR3 is 13 amino acids. Germline V lookup: CDR1 SQVTM, CDR2 ANQGSEA. The CDR3 is CSTSSGGDYGYTF. CDR3 bases: TGCAGCACTTCATCAGGGGGTGACTATGGCTACACCTTC. The full variable domain, with the rest looked up from reference TRBV29-1 and TRBJ1-2, is SAVISQKPSRDICQRGTSLTIQCQVDSQVTMMFWYRQQPGQSLTLIATANQGSEATYESGFVIDKFPISRPNLTFSTLTVSNMSPEDSSIYLCSTSSGGDYGYTFGSGTRLTVV.

The V and J genes are TRBV6-6 and TRBJ1-2; 10 nucleotides line up with TRBD1. This CDR3 contains 16 residues. With V trimmed by 0 bases and J by 4 bases, 5 bases remained unmatched. Germline lookup yields CDR1 MNHNY and CDR2 SVGAGI (reference sequence). The CDR3: CASSYSGGQGIYGYTF. CDR3 DNA: TGTGCCAGCAGTTACTCCGGGGGACAGGGGATCTATGGCTACACCTTC.

The rearrangement uses TRBV29-1 and TRBJ1-1; D is ambiguous. V gave up 7 bases and J gave up 0 bases, with 12 bases separating them. CDR1 SQVTM and CDR2 ANQGSEA come from the germline V gene. The CDR3 is 13 amino acids. CDR3 region: CSDVGEVNTEAFF. The CDR3 DNA reads TGCAGCGATGTCGGGGAAGTGAACACTGAAGCTTTCTTT. Using reference TRBV29-1 and TRBJ1-1 for the parts outside the CDR3, the full variable domain is SAVISQKPSRDICQRGTSLTIQCQVDSQVTMMFWYRQQPGQSLTLIATANQGSEATYESGFVIDKFPISRPNLTFSTLTVSNMSPEDSSIYLCSDVGEVNTEAFFGQGTRLTVV.

This chain's CDR3 is CASSLNGGTGEKLFF. CDR3 coding DNA: TGTGCCAGCAGCTTAAACGGGGGTACAGGAGAAAAACTGTTTTTT. The chain uses TRBV11-2 and TRBJ1-4; a weak D match, TRBD1 (5 bases). With 2 bases removed from V and 8 bases from J, the gap between germline ends came to 15 bases. From germline, CDR1 is SGHAT and CDR2 FQNNGV. The CDR3 runs to 15 residues.

The table lists this clone with a few counts. J is TRBJ2-2 and V is TRBV5-1, with a possible D match to TRBD1 (5 bases). The CDR3 covers 14 residues. The V gene's germline CDR1 is SGHRS and CDR2 YFSETQ. V was shortened by 6 bases and J by 1 base, with 10 bases between the two germline ends. DNA of the CDR3: TGCGCCAGCAAGGGGTCCATGAACACCGGGGAGCTGTTTTTT. As protein: CASKGSMNTGELFF.

This clone came up once. The V call is TRBV4-2, the J call TRBJ2-3; D gene ambiguous. Per the germline V gene, CDR1 is LGHNA and CDR2 is YNFKEQ. The CDR3 length is 15 residues. V lost 2 bases and J 0 bases, leaving 9 bases between the germline ends. CDR3: CASSQRGSSTDTQYF. The CDR3 DNA reads as TGTGCCAGCAGCCAAAGAGGATCCAGCACAGATACGCAGTATTTT.

V is TRBV3-1 (or the pseudogene TRBV3-2) and J is TRBJ2-3; no reliable D call. CDR3 length: 13 residues. V lost 4 bases to trimming and J lost 0 bases, with 5 bases between them. The germline V gene encodes CDR1 LGHDT and CDR2 YNNKEL (reference sequence). The CDR3 sequence: CASSPPSTDTQYF. DNA for the CDR3: TGTGCCAGCAGCCCCCCAAGCACAGATACGCAGTATTTT.

A few counts support this clone. V and J are TRBV5-1 and TRBJ1-1; 7 bases are a match to TRBD1. V dropped 3 bases and J dropped 3; count of bases not matched to a gene: 8. CDR1 and CDR2 from the germline V gene are SGHRS and YFSETQ. The CDR3 spans 15 residues. In DNA form, the CDR3 reads TGCGCCAGCAGCTATGGGGGACAGTACCACACTGAAGCTTTCTTT. Its translation is CASSYGGQYHTEAFF.

This clone was seen a single time. The chain has TRBV5-1 and TRBJ2-3; 8 bases agree with TRBD2. The CDR3 has 15 residues. From germline, CDR1 is SGHRS and CDR2 YFSETQ. V was clipped by 2 bases and J by 2 bases; unmatched bases: 4. The DNA for the CDR3 is TGCGCCAGCAGCTTCGGACTAGCACACACAGATACGCAGTATTTT. Translation: CASSFGLAHTDTQYF.

The V call is TRBV20-1, the J call TRBJ2-5, with TRBD2 matching over 11 bases. Germline V gives CDR1 DFQATT, CDR2 SNEGSKA (reference sequence). V trimming: 3 bases; J trimming: 4 bases; junction bases outside the gene matches: 10. The length of the CDR3 is 16 residues. The CDR3 spells CSASQGVAGGPETQYF. In nucleotides, the CDR3 is TGCAGTGCTAGTCAAGGGGTAGCGGGAGGGCCAGAGACCCAGTACTTC.

Of note for this clone: Distinct nucleotide sequences in the sample also encode this CDR3. As DNA, the CDR3 is TGTGCCTGGAGCTATAGGGGAGGCTATGGCTACACCTTC. It encodes CAWSYRGGYGYTF. V is TRBV30 and J is TRBJ1-2; D is perhaps TRBD1 (5 bases). The CDR3 runs to 13 residues. Deletions cut 3 bases from V and 4 bases from J, with 12 bases between. Looked up from germline, CDR1 is GTSNPN and CDR2 is SVGIG (reference sequence).

DNA of the CDR3: TGTGCCAGCAGCCGGGGACAGGGGAAGGACTCTGGGGCCAACGTCCTGACTTTC. Protein: CASSRGQGKDSGANVLTF. The chain uses TRBV4-2 and TRBJ2-6, with 10 bases matching TRBD1. The CDR3 runs 18 residues. Germline CDR1 LGHNA, CDR2 YNFKEQ. The junction had 6 bases not matched to a gene; V was cut back by 4 bases and J by 0 bases.

The chain links TRBV30 to TRBJ2-2; the D gene is possibly TRBD2 (6 bases). The CDR3 sequence is 14 residues long. V lost 4 bases, J lost 6 bases, and 15 bases lay in between. Germline assignment: CDR1 GTSNPN and CDR2 SVGIG (reference sequence). The CDR3 nucleotides are TGTGCCTGGACCCCGGGGCTAGCGCCCGGGGAGCTGTTTTTT. Amino acid sequence: CAWTPGLAPGELFF.

The rearrangement joins TRBV5-1 to TRBJ1-2; D possibly corresponds to TRBD1 (6 bases). The CDR3 has 15 residues. The V gene lost 7 bases and the J gene lost 8 bases, with 24 bases spanning the gap. The germline gives CDR1 SGHRS, CDR2 YFSETQ. CDR3 nucleotide sequence: TGCGCCAGCGGATCGGGTTTTACACGGACAGCGGGCTACACCTTC. This sequence encodes CASGSGFTRTAGYTF.

V and J are TRBV19 and TRBJ1-5; D unclear. Germline values: CDR1 LNHDA, CDR2 SQIVND (reference sequence). The CDR3 sequence is 16 residues long. Trimming stripped 6 bases from V and 4 bases from J, with 19 bases between. CDR3 in amino acids: CASSLQPGLGNQPQHF. The CDR3 region has the DNA TGTGCCAGTAGCCTACAGCCGGGGTTGGGAAATCAGCCCCAGCATTTT.

This clone appeared a few times. The chain carries TRBV2 and TRBJ2-1, with D tentatively TRBD2 (5 bases). The CDR3 is made up of 15 amino acids. Germline V gene sequence: CDR1 SNHLY, CDR2 FYNNEI. Between the trimmed V and J ends, which lost 7 bases and 8 bases, there was a span of 21 bases. In DNA form, the CDR3 reads TGTGCCAGCACCCTAGAGGTAACTGCGGGCCATGAGCAGTTCTTC. Amino acids: CASTLEVTAGHEQFF.

This chain uses TRBV7-9 with TRBJ1-2, with D maybe TRBD1 (5 bases). V was shortened by 1 base and J by 1 base, with 10 bases between the two germline ends. Per germline, CDR1 SEHNR and CDR2 FQNEAQ (reference sequence). There are 15 residues in the CDR3. The CDR3 DNA follows: TGTGCCAGCAGCTTAGGGGGGGAGTATAACTATGGCTACACCTTC. It encodes CASSLGGEYNYGYTF.

This sequence joins TRBV9 and TRBJ1-4; D gene ambiguous. V was cut by 4 bases and J by 5 bases, with 9 bases left in between. Per germline, CDR1 SGDLS and CDR2 YYNGEE. The CDR3 covers 13 residues. CDR3 residues: CASSPRGNEKLFF. Written as DNA, the CDR3 is TGTGCCAGCAGCCCTCGGGGAAATGAAAAACTGTTTTTT. Drawing the rest from reference TRBV9 and TRBJ1-4, the complete variable domain is DSGVTQTPKHLITATGQRVTLRCSPRSGDLSVYWYQQSLDQGLQFLIQYYNGEERAKGNILERFSAQQFPDLHSELNLSSLELGDSALYFCASSPRGNEKLFFGSGTQLSVL.

The chain couples TRBV7-3 to TRBJ1-1, with D possibly being TRBD1 (5 bases). Germline V gene data show CDR1 as SGHTA and CDR2 as FQGTGA. The CDR3 runs to 13 residues. Trimming cost V 5 bases and J 3 bases, with 10 bases left between them. The CDR3 spells CASSPRGDTEAFF. In DNA, the CDR3 is TGTGCCAGCAGCCCCCGGGGGGACACTGAAGCTTTCTTT.

V and J are TRBV24-1 and TRBJ2-1; D call uncertain. In germline, CDR1 is KGHDR, CDR2 SFDVKD. CDR3 length: 14 amino acids. Deletions cut 3 bases from V and 8 bases from J, with 13 bases between. The CDR3 region is CATSDLRHSYEQFF. The DNA of the CDR3 is TGTGCCACCAGTGATCTGAGGCACTCGTATGAGCAGTTCTTC.

The chain couples TRBV25-1 to TRBJ1-2; D is undetermined. CDR3 size: 17 residues. V shed 0 bases and J shed 2 bases, with 16 bases lying between them. In germline, CDR1 is MGHDK, CDR2 SYGVNS. Here the CDR3 DNA reads TGTGCCAGCAGTGAATATTTTAACAGCGGGGTAAACTATGGCTACACCTTC. This encodes CASSEYFNSGVNYGYTF.

The CDR3: CASSQVVQGATGELFF. In DNA form, the CDR3 reads TGCGCCAGCAGCCAAGTTGTACAGGGGGCGACCGGGGAGCTGTTTTTT. The J gene is TRBJ2-2, the V gene TRBV4-1; 9 positions agree with TRBD1. The germline V gene encodes CDR1 MGHRA and CDR2 YSYEKL. CDR3 length equals 16 residues. V trimming: 1 base; J trimming: 5 bases; junction bases outside the gene matches: 5.

This sequence joins TRBV5-1 and TRBJ2-7, with 7 bases lining up with TRBD2. Per the germline V gene, CDR1 is SGHRS and CDR2 is YFSETQ. This CDR3 is built from 15 residues. With V trimmed by 4 bases and J by 6 bases, 13 bases remained unmatched. CDR3 sequence (DNA): TGCGCCAGCAGCCTGGGGGGAGGGCCTCGATCCGAGCAGTACTTC. Its translation: CASSLGGGPRSEQYF.

V gene TRBV11-2 combines with J gene TRBJ1-4, with D tentatively TRBD1 (6 bases). In germline, CDR1 is SGHAT, CDR2 FQNNGV. Trimming removed 6 bases at V and 8 bases at J, with 16 bases between. The CDR3 contains 14 residues. The CDR3 loop is CASSSQGLGEKLFF. In nucleotides, the CDR3 is TGTGCCAGCAGTTCACAGGGATTGGGCGAAAAACTGTTTTTT.

V gene TRBV3-1 (or the pseudogene TRBV3-2) combines with J gene TRBJ2-7; D perhaps matches TRBD1 (6 bases). The CDR3 extends over 13 amino acids. CDR1 is LGHDT, CDR2 YNNKEL, per germline (reference sequence). Trimming removed 0 bases at V and 5 bases at J, with 8 bases between. The CDR3 sequence: CASSQEGTNEQYF. Written as DNA, the CDR3 is TGTGCCAGCAGCCAAGAGGGGACAAACGAGCAGTACTTC.

The V call is TRBV29-1, the J call TRBJ2-1, with TRBD2 matching over 7 bases. This CDR3 has 13 residues. CDR1 is SQVTM, CDR2 ANQGSEA, per germline. Trimming took 6 bases from V and 3 from J; bases not matched to a gene: 5. CDR3: CSVWEGGYNEQFF. The CDR3, as DNA: TGCAGCGTCTGGGAGGGCGGCTACAATGAGCAGTTCTTC.

J is TRBJ2-7 and V is TRBV30; D is ambiguous. V gave up 6 bases and J gave up 0 bases, with 6 bases separating them. CDR1 and CDR2 from the germline V gene are GTSNPN and SVGIG (reference sequence). This CDR3 is built from 11 residues. The CDR3 DNA reads as TGTGCCTGCCAGGTCTCCTACGAGCAGTACTTC. It encodes CACQVSYEQYF.

The chain has TRBV28 and TRBJ2-3, with 7 bases aligning to TRBD2. V shed 8 bases and J 0 bases; nucleotides not matched to a gene: 8. Germline assignment: CDR1 MDHEN and CDR2 SYDVKM. This CDR3 spans 15 amino acids. The CDR3 loop is CASPASGPSTDTQYF. The CDR3 DNA follows: TGTGCCAGCCCCGCTAGCGGACCTAGCACAGATACGCAGTATTTT.

This CDR3 reads CASSLDGASGSPYEQYF. Here the CDR3 DNA reads TGTGCCAGCAGCTTAGACGGGGCTAGCGGTAGTCCCTACGAGCAGTACTTC. The chain joins TRBV7-2 to TRBJ2-7; TRBD2 matches 7 bases. The length of the CDR3 is 17 residues. Trimming removed 1 base from V and 2 bases from J; junction bases left unmatched: 11. CDR1 SGHTA and CDR2 FQGNSA come from the germline V gene.

The J gene is TRBJ2-4, the V gene TRBV24-1, with a weak D call TRBD1 (6 bases). With 4 bases removed from V and 3 bases from J, the gap between germline ends came to 21 bases. CDR1 is KGHDR, CDR2 SFDVKD, per germline. There are 18 residues in the CDR3. CDR3 sequence reads: CATSDTSRDTFGKNIQYF. The CDR3 DNA is TGTGCCACCAGTGACACGTCCCGGGACACTTTTGGCAAAAACATTCAGTACTTC.

V is TRBV19 and J is TRBJ1-2, with 7 bases identical to TRBD1. The CDR3 is 16 residues long. In germline, CDR1 is LNHDA, CDR2 SQIVND (reference sequence). The J segment lost 4 bases and the V segment lost 8 bases, leaving 16 bases of the junction unmatched. The chain's CDR3 is CASGGTIMDRPYGYTF. CDR3 bases: TGTGCCAGTGGCGGGACCATCATGGACAGGCCCTATGGCTACACCTTC.

V gene TRBV14 combines with J gene TRBJ1-6; the match to TRBD1 covers 9 bases. V trimming: 4 bases; J trimming: 8 bases; junction bases outside the gene matches: 9. The CDR3 is 16 amino acids. Germline values: CDR1 SGHDN, CDR2 FVKESK. CDR3 nucleotides: TGTGCCAGCAGCCTCGGGGGGACAGGGATGGATTCACCCCTCCACTTT. Translation: CASSLGGTGMDSPLHF.